One TCR beta chain is described in this entry. The CDR3 sequence is 15 residues long. The germline CDR1 and CDR2 sequences are SEHNR and FQNEAQ (reference sequence). Trimming stripped 5 bases from V and 6 bases from J, with 19 bases between. This sample was taken from a study of blood T cell repertoires in COVID-19. The wider study: Samples came from the United States, Italy and Spain, spanning acute and convalescent COVID-19. Nucleic acid was either cDNA or gDNA, and it came from T cells, B-cell-depleted T cells, or PBMCs.

In the original processing: Nucleated cell number was recorded as an estimate derived from reference gene primer amplification. Libraries were prepared by immunoSEQ multiplex PCR; TCRdb keeps only in-frame clonotypes and omits some of them. V and J calls and clone size are copied from that table; D and trimming were computed from the DNA. Altogether 200,000 to 250,000 clones are present, around 85% being singletons, with the ten largest covering more than 7%. The specimen was peripheral blood. The sequence was collected from a man older than 75 with acute or convalescent COVID-19. The chain carries TRBV7-9 and TRBJ2-5, with D possibly being TRBD1 (6 bases). CDR3 DNA: TGTGCCAGCAGCCCCCCCGGAGCAGGGGCGCAGACCCAGTACTTC. Amino acid sequence: CASSPPGAGAQTQYF.